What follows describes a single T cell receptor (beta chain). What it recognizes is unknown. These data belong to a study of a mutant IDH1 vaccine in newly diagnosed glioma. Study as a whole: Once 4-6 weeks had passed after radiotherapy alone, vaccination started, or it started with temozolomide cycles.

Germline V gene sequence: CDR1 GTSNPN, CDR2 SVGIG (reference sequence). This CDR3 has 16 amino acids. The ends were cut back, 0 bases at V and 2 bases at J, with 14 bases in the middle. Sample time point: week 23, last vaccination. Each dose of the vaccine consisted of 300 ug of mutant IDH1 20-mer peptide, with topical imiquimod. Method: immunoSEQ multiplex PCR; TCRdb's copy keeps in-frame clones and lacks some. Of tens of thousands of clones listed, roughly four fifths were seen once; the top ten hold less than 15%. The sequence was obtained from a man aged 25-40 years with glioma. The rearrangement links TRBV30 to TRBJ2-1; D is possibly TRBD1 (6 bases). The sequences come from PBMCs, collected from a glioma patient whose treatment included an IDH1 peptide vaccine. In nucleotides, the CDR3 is TGTGCCTGGAGTGTAATTTTACAGGGACCCTACAATGAGCAGTTCTTC. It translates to CAWSVILQGPYNEQFF.